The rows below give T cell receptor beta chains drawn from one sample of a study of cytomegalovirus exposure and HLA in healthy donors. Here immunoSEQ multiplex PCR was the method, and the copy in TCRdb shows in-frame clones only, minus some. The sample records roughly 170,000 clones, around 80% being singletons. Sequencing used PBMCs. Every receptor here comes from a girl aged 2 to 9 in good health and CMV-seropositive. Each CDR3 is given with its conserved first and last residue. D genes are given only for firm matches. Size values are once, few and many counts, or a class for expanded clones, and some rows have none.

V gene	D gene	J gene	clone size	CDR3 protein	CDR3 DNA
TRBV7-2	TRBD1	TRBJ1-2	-	CASSLWDPNRGTNYGYTF	TGTGCCAGCAGCTTATGGGACCCAAACAGGGGTACGAACTATGGCTACACCTTC
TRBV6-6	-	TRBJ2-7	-	CASSYGGATVSYEQYF	TGTGCCAGCAGTTACGGGGGGGCCACAGTCTCCTACGAGCAGTACTTC
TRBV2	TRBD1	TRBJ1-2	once	CASRKDRTNYGYTF	TGTGCCAGCAGGAAGGACAGGACTAACTATGGCTACACCTTC
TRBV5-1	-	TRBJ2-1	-	CASSSLGREWNEQFF	TGCGCCAGCAGCTCTTTGGGCAGGGAATGGAATGAGCAGTTCTTC
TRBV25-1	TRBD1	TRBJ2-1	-	CARIPQTGKNGNEQFF	TGTGCCAGAATCCCCCAGACAGGGAAAAATGGGAATGAGCAGTTCTTC
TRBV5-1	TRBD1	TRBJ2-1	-	CASTPGQVNNEQFF	TGCGCCAGCACCCCGGGACAGGTAAACAATGAGCAGTTCTTC
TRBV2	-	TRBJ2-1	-	CASRADYNEQFF	TGTGCCAGCAGGGCCGATTACAATGAGCAGTTCTTC
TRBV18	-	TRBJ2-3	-	CASSQTVPGTDTQYF	TGTGCCAGCTCACAGACAGTCCCCGGCACAGATACGCAGTATTTT
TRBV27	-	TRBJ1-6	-	CASSWTASSYNSPLHF	TGTGCCAGCAGTTGGACAGCGAGCTCCTATAATTCACCCCTCCACTTT
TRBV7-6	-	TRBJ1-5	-	CASSLAGGSNQPQHF	TGTGCCAGCAGTCTAGCGGGCGGAAGCAATCAGCCCCAGCATTTT
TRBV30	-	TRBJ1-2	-	CAWSITGGVGGYTF	TGTGCCTGGAGTATCACCGGGGGGGTTGGTGGCTACACCTTC
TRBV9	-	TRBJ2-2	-	CASSVVRGGTGELFF	TGTGCCAGCAGCGTAGTAAGGGGTGGCACCGGGGAGCTGTTTTTT
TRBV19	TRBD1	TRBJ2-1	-	CASSMDRGPEQFF	TGTGCCAGTAGTATGGACAGGGGCCCGGAGCAGTTCTTC
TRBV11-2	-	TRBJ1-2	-	CASSDRRNYTF	TGTGCCAGCAGCGACAGAAGGAACTACACCTTC
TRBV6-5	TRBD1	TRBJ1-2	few	CASSTTDRQLYGYTF	TGTGCCAGCAGTACAACGGACAGGCAGCTCTATGGCTACACCTTC
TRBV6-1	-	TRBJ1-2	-	CASNTRGGYTF	TGTGCCAGCAATACAAGGGGTGGCTACACCTTC
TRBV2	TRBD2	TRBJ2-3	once	CASRGGLAGGQDTQYF	TGTGCCAGCAGGGGGGGACTAGCGGGGGGGCAAGATACGCAGTATTTT